The 29 T cell receptor beta chains listed next were all sequenced from one sample in a study of T cells after posttransplantation cyclophosphamide listed by TCRdb under 2016. The sample's treatment or condition, from its label and the paper: high-dose cyclophosphamide on days +3 and +4 as single-agent GVHD prophylaxis. For conditioning, the PTCy patients got busulfan and fludarabine, then a related or unrelated marrow graft, followed by cyclophosphamide on days +3 and +4. Library preparation was by the immunoSEQ multiplex PCR assay. TCRdb holds this immuneACCESS table with in-frame rearrangements only. Some clones are missing; in checked studies, unresolved V genes explain under half, and the rest has no known cause. This sample has several hundred clones in its table, and 80% to 90% of those were observed once. The ten top clones hold approximately 5.7% of the sample. Material: CD4+ T cells sorted from blood, obtained after allogeneic stem cell transplant with posttransplant cyclophosphamide. All receptors come from a female patient aged 45-60 years who received an allogeneic stem cell transplant from a related donor, was CMV-positive, and had no GVHD. It is possible that, after a transplant, some T cells come from the graft donor.

There are a few counts of this clone. The J gene is TRBJ2-1, the V gene TRBV5-8, with 12 bases lining up with TRBD1. The junction had 1 base not matched to a gene; V was cut back by 0 bases and J by 6 bases. Germline CDR1 is SGHTS and CDR2 is YDEGEE. CDR3 length equals 15 residues. The CDR3 coding sequence is TGTGCCAGCAGCTTGGGGGGACAGGGGGCCAATGAGCAGTTCTTC. Protein sequence: CASSLGGQGANEQFF.

The chain is built from TRBV18 and TRBJ2-1, with TRBD2 matching over 7 bases. The J segment lost 0 bases and the V segment lost 6 bases, leaving 11 bases of the junction unmatched. This CDR3 contains 17 residues. Germline values: CDR1 KGHSH, CDR2 LQKENI. The CDR3 sequence is CASSWQSGATSYNEQFF. The DNA for the CDR3 is TGTGCCAGCTCCTGGCAAAGCGGGGCTACCTCCTACAATGAGCAGTTCTTC. The full variable domain, in which reference TRBV18 and TRBJ2-1 provide the parts outside the CDR3, is NAGVMQNPRHLVRRRGQEARLRCSPMKGHSHVYWYRQLPEEGLKFMVYLQKENIIDESGMPKERFSAEFPKEGPSILRIQQVVRGDSAAYFCASSWQSGATSYNEQFFGPGTRLTVL.

This clone showed up just once. This chain links TRBV9 with TRBJ1-1; D ambiguous. The germline V gene has CDR1 SGDLS and CDR2 YYNGEE. The CDR3 loop spans 13 amino acids. V dropped 0 bases and J dropped 6 bases, with 9 bases sitting between them. The CDR3: CASSVEKGAEAFF. CDR3 DNA: TGTGCCAGCAGCGTAGAGAAGGGAGCTGAAGCTTTCTTT.

The chain combines TRBV5-1 with TRBJ2-1; 10 bases fit TRBD1. CDR3 size: 15 residues. Per the germline V gene, CDR1 is SGHRS and CDR2 is YFSETQ. Trimming cost V 2 bases and J 8 bases; bases outside gene matches: 7. DNA for the CDR3: TGCGCCAGCAGCTTCGGGACAGGGGAAAATTATGAGCAGTTCTTC. Protein: CASSFGTGENYEQFF.

This sequence joins TRBV7-9 and TRBJ1-1; 7 positions agree with TRBD1. The CDR3 has 12 residues. The germline V gene encodes CDR1 SEHNR and CDR2 FQNEAQ (reference sequence). The V gene end was trimmed by 6 bases and the J gene end by 7 bases; junction bases not matched to a gene: 5. Written as DNA, the CDR3 is TGTGCCAGCAGTCGCCGGGACAGTGAAGCTTTCTTT. This encodes CASSRRDSEAFF. The variable domain in full, with the rest retrieved from reference TRBV7-9 and TRBJ1-1, is DTGVSQNPRHKITKRGQNVTFRCDPISEHNRLYWYRQTLGQGPEFLTYFQNEAQLEKSRLLSDRFSAERPKGSFSTLEIQRTEQGDSAMYLCASSRRDSEAFFGQGTRLTVV.

The chain uses TRBV11-2 and TRBJ2-3; the match to TRBD1 covers 7 bases. The germline V gene encodes CDR1 SGHAT and CDR2 FQNNGV. The CDR3 loop spans 15 amino acids. V lost 6 bases to trimming and J lost 3 bases; unmatched junction nucleotides: 9. This chain's CDR3 is CASRFDRVGTDTQYF. The CDR3 coding sequence is TGTGCCAGCAGGTTTGACAGGGTAGGGACAGATACGCAGTATTTT. The full variable domain, its missing parts supplied by reference TRBV11-2 and TRBJ2-3, is EAGVAQSPRYKIIEKRQSVAFWCNPISGHATLYWYQQILGQGPKLLIQFQNNGVVDDSQLPKDRFSAERLKGVDSTLKIQPAKLEDSAVYLCASRFDRVGTDTQYFGPGTRLTVL.

The chain recombines TRBV30 with TRBJ1-5, with D hard to call. Germline CDR1 is GTSNPN and CDR2 is SVGIG (reference sequence). The V gene lost 3 bases and the J gene lost 4 bases, with 16 bases spanning the gap. There are 15 residues in the CDR3. CDR3: CAWSPGVSYNQPQHF. Written as DNA, the CDR3 is TGTGCCTGGAGCCCCGGGGTCAGCTATAATCAGCCCCAGCATTTT.

V gene TRBV14 combines with J gene TRBJ1-1; TRBD1 aligns across 9 bases. V lost 0 bases to trimming and J lost 4 bases; unmatched junction nucleotides: 6. The CDR3 loop spans 16 amino acids. The germline gives CDR1 SGHDN, CDR2 FVKESK. The CDR3: CASSQEPGQGVTEAFF. CDR3 bases: TGTGCCAGCAGCCAAGAACCGGGACAGGGAGTCACTGAAGCTTTCTTT.

V and J are TRBV30 and TRBJ1-6; tentatively, D is TRBD1 (5 bases). Trimming removed 3 bases from V and 7 bases from J, with 19 bases in between. This CDR3 spans 16 amino acids. Germline-derived CDR1 and CDR2 are GTSNPN and SVGIG (reference sequence). The CDR3, as DNA: TGTGCCTGGAGGGCGGAGAGGGGAGCGGGGAATTCACCCCTCCACTTT. Translation: CAWRAERGAGNSPLHF.

The rearrangement links TRBV7-9 to TRBJ1-1; TRBD1 matches 10 bases. V gave up 5 bases and J gave up 7 bases; unmatched junction bases: 4. The CDR3 has 13 residues. CDR1 SEHNR and CDR2 FQNEAQ come from the germline V gene (reference sequence). The CDR3 sequence is CASSPGTGVEAFF. CDR3 DNA: TGTGCCAGCAGCCCCGGGACAGGGGTTGAAGCTTTCTTT.

V and J are TRBV27 and TRBJ1-5, with TRBD1 identical over 8 bases. Germline CDR1 is MNHEY and CDR2 is SMNVEV (reference sequence). J was trimmed by 6 bases and V by 6 bases; bases with no gene match: 16. CDR3 length equals 17 residues. For the CDR3, the DNA is TGTGCCAGCAGCCGAACCGCGATTCAGGGGGCTCTTCAGCCCCAGCATTTT. This gives the protein CASSRTAIQGALQPQHF.

The V call is TRBV5-1, the J call TRBJ2-1; 11 positions match TRBD2. This CDR3 has 13 amino acids. The junction had 2 bases not matched to a gene; V was cut back by 2 bases and J by 10 bases. Per germline, CDR1 SGHRS and CDR2 YFSETQ. The DNA for the CDR3 is TGCGCCAGCAGCTTCACTAGCGGGGGAGAGCAGTTCTTC. Translated: CASSFTSGGEQFF.

The chain uses TRBV15 and TRBJ2-7, with 7 bases aligning to TRBD1. Trimming cost V 3 bases and J 4 bases; bases outside gene matches: 6. CDR1 and CDR2 (germline): LNHNV, YYDKDF (reference sequence). This CDR3 contains 14 residues. This CDR3 is CATSRDRTGYEQYF. In nucleotides, the CDR3 is TGTGCCACCAGCAGGGACAGGACCGGATACGAGCAGTACTTC.

V gene TRBV4-2 combines with J gene TRBJ2-1; TRBD2 matches at 8 bases. V shed 3 bases, J shed 1 base, and the junction held 5 bases outside the gene matches. The CDR3 contains 16 residues. Germline V lookup: CDR1 LGHNA, CDR2 YNFKEQ. The CDR3 DNA reads as TGTGCCAGCAGCCACCAGCGGGAGCTGTCCTACAATGAGCAGTTCTTC. It specifies CASSHQRELSYNEQFF.

The chain has TRBV19 and TRBJ2-2; 7 nucleotides line up with TRBD2. In germline, CDR1 is LNHDA, CDR2 SQIVND (reference sequence). The CDR3 covers 15 residues. CDR3 sequence reads: CAARRGVANTGELFF. CDR3 DNA sequence: TGTGCTGCGCGTCGGGGGGTCGCGAACACCGGGGAGCTGTTTTTT.

V usage is TRBV5-1 and J usage is TRBJ2-1; D possibly corresponds to TRBD1 (6 bases). V lost 4 bases and J lost 8, with 13 bases in between. This CDR3 spans 13 amino acids. Germline V gene data show CDR1 as SGHRS and CDR2 as YFSETQ. The CDR3 nucleotides read TGCGCCAGCAGCCCTGCTGGGGGCGATGAGCAGTTCTTC. Translating it yields CASSPAGGDEQFF.

The chain has TRBV6-1 and TRBJ2-3; D is uncertain. Germline CDR1 and CDR2: MNHNS and SASEGT. The CDR3 contains 13 residues. Trimming stripped 4 bases from V and 2 bases from J, with 7 bases between. The CDR3 coding sequence is TGTGCCAGCAGTGTGCGGTTCACAGATACGCAGTATTTT. It is translated as CASSVRFTDTQYF.

CDR3 in DNA: TGCAGCTCCCGCCGGGGGGTTTCCTACAATGAGCAGTTCTTC. Translated, it gives CSSRRGVSYNEQFF. The chain is built from TRBV29-1 and TRBJ2-1; 7 bases are a match to TRBD2. The CDR3 is 14 residues long. In germline, CDR1 is SQVTM, CDR2 ANQGSEA. The J segment lost 1 base and the V segment lost 8 bases, leaving 8 bases of the junction unmatched.

This chain uses TRBV13 with TRBJ2-5; 8 bases match TRBD1. CDR1 is PRHDT and CDR2 is FYEKMQ in the germline V gene (reference sequence). CDR3 size: 15 residues. V shed 0 bases, J shed 5 bases, and the junction held 5 bases outside the gene matches. The CDR3 reads CASSLGTGDDETQYF. The CDR3 nucleotides read TGTGCCAGCAGCTTAGGGACAGGGGATGACGAGACCCAGTACTTC.

The J gene is TRBJ1-1, the V gene TRBV5-1; 12 bases line up with TRBD1. Germline V gene sequence: CDR1 SGHRS, CDR2 YFSETQ. V was clipped by 4 bases and J by 7 bases; unmatched bases: 8. The CDR3 sequence is 15 residues long. CDR3 in amino acids: CASSRGDRGLGEAFF. As DNA, the CDR3 is TGCGCCAGCAGCCGGGGGGACAGGGGGCTCGGTGAAGCTTTCTTT. The whole variable domain, remainder taken from reference TRBV5-1 and TRBJ1-1, is KAGVTQTPRYLIKTRGQQVTLSCSPISGHRSVSWYQQTPGQGLQFLFEYFSETQRNKGNFPGRFSGRQFSNSRSEMNVSTLELGDSALYLCASSRGDRGLGEAFFGQGTRLTVV.

The gene calls are TRBV5-4 and TRBJ1-2, with TRBD1 as a possible D gene (6 bases). CDR1 is SGHNT, CDR2 YYREEE, per germline (reference sequence). The CDR3 extends over 16 amino acids. The V end was cut by 4 bases, the J end by 1 base, with 17 bases between. CDR3 sequence: CASSPSGGRSNYGYTF. The CDR3 nucleotides read TGTGCCAGCAGCCCTAGCGGGGGGCGCAGTAACTATGGCTACACCTTC.

This chain connects TRBV5-1 to TRBJ2-1, with 15 bases aligning to TRBD2. The CDR3 loop spans 16 amino acids. V was clipped by 0 bases and J by 9 bases; unmatched bases: 4. CDR1 and CDR2 from the germline V gene are SGHRS and YFSETQ. The CDR3 spells CASSLGTSGGGGEQFF. The CDR3 DNA sequence: TGCGCCAGCAGCTTGGGGACTAGCGGGGGGGGCGGTGAGCAGTTCTTC.

V is TRBV15 and J is TRBJ2-1; weak D call: TRBD2 (7 bases). Germline CDR1 LNHNV, CDR2 YYDKDF (reference sequence). The germline V and J ends were trimmed by 1 base and 4 bases, with 17 bases remaining between them. This CDR3 is 17 amino acids long. The CDR3 region is CATSRAGGQRGYNEQFF. CDR3 nucleotides: TGTGCCACCAGCAGAGCCGGGGGCCAGCGGGGATACAATGAGCAGTTCTTC.

This clone was seen only once. The V gene is TRBV19, the J gene TRBJ1-3; D is ambiguous. CDR3 length: 12 amino acids. The V end lost 4 bases, the J end lost 4 bases, and 5 bases lay between the germline ends. The germline V gene has CDR1 LNHDA and CDR2 SQIVND (reference sequence). The CDR3 region has the DNA TGTGCCAGTAGTACACAGGGAAACACCATATATTTT. Translated, it gives CASSTQGNTIYF. The full variable domain, in which reference TRBV19 and TRBJ1-3 provide the parts outside the CDR3, is DGGITQSPKYLFRKEGQNVTLSCEQNLNHDAMYWYRQDPGQGLRLIYYSQIVNDFQKGDIAEGYSVSREKKESFPLTVTSAQKNPTAFYLCASSTQGNTIYFGEGSWLTVV.

CDR3 protein: CASYPGQGITGELFF. DNA of the CDR3: TGTGCCAGTTACCCGGGACAGGGTATCACCGGGGAGCTGTTTTTT. V usage is TRBV19 and J usage is TRBJ2-2; the match to TRBD1 covers 9 bases. The CDR3 spans 15 residues. V shed 8 bases and J 4 bases; nucleotides not matched to a gene: 8. The germline V gene encodes CDR1 LNHDA and CDR2 SQIVND (reference sequence).

The chain employs TRBV5-4 and TRBJ1-2; D remains unclear. Germline CDR1 SGHNT, CDR2 YYREEE (reference sequence). The ends were cut back, 0 bases at V and 6 bases at J, with 12 bases in the middle. This CDR3 has 14 amino acids. The CDR3 sequence is CASSLGLPTDGYTF. The CDR3, as DNA: TGTGCCAGCAGCTTGGGTCTCCCTACGGATGGCTACACCTTC.

This clone was observed a single time. The V gene is TRBV10-3, the J gene TRBJ2-2; no reliable D call. Trimming pared 8 bases from V and 0 bases from J, leaving 10 bases between. CDR1 is ENHRY, CDR2 SYGVKD, per germline. CDR3 length equals 14 residues. The CDR3 protein is CAIPLETNTGELFF. For the CDR3, the DNA is TGTGCCATCCCTCTGGAGACGAACACCGGGGAGCTGTTTTTT.

This sequence joins TRBV6-6 and TRBJ2-5, with 9 bases fitting TRBD1. Trimming cost V 11 bases and J 0 bases; bases outside gene matches: 7. The CDR3 has 14 amino acids. Per the germline V gene, CDR1 is MNHNY and CDR2 is SVGAGI (reference sequence). CDR3 in DNA: TGTGCCGCAATGGGGACAGGGTACCAAGAGACCCAGTACTTC. This translates into CAAMGTGYQETQYF.

The chain links TRBV19 to TRBJ2-7; 7 bases are shared with TRBD1. The CDR3 contains 15 residues. Germline loops: CDR1 LNHDA, CDR2 SQIVND (reference sequence). The V gene end was trimmed by 2 bases and the J gene end by 5 bases; junction bases not matched to a gene: 9. In DNA form, the CDR3 reads TGTGCCAGTAGTATAACAGGGCAGGGGGAGAACGAGCAGTACTTC. Its protein product is CASSITGQGENEQYF.